The 16 T cell receptor beta chains in this list originate from one sample, sequenced in a study of cytomegalovirus exposure and HLA in healthy donors. The PCR had 60 Vbeta and 13 Jbeta primers. The assay was immunoSEQ multiplex PCR, and TCRdb's table has in-frame clones only and misses some. The sample includes 150,000 to 200,000 clones. Sequencing was carried out using PBMCs. The source of these receptors is a man aged 25-45 years in good health and CMV-seronegative.

The rearrangement links TRBV30 to TRBJ2-3; D possibly corresponds to TRBD2 (7 bases). This CDR3 comprises 15 residues. Trimming removed 2 bases at V and 3 bases at J, with 15 bases between. Germline V gene lookup returns CDR1 GTSNPN and CDR2 SVGIG (reference sequence). DNA for the CDR3: TGTGCCTGGAGTTTGGTGGGAGGGGGGACAGATACGCAGTATTTT. It translates to CAWSLVGGGTDTQYF.

Regarding this clone: The sample carries other DNA sequences with the same CDR3. The gene calls are TRBV7-2 and TRBJ2-7; 8 positions match TRBD1. Germline V gene lookup returns CDR1 SGHTA and CDR2 FQGNSA. Trimming cost V 5 bases and J 3 bases; bases outside gene matches: 6. This CDR3 region has 14 residues. The chain's CDR3 is CASSLLGQGYEQYF. The CDR3 DNA is TGTGCCAGCAGCCTTCTAGGACAGGGCTACGAGCAGTACTTC. Supplemented by reference TRBV7-2 and TRBJ2-7, the full variable domain reads GAGVSQSPSNKVTEKGKDVELRCDPISGHTALYWYRQSLGQGLEFLIYFQGNSAPDKSGLPSDRFSAERTGGSVSTLTIQRTQQEDSAVYLCASSLLGQGYEQYFGPGTRLTVT.

This chain connects TRBV27 to TRBJ2-1; 7 bases are shared with TRBD1. Germline assignment: CDR1 MNHEY and CDR2 SMNVEV (reference sequence). This CDR3 comprises 16 residues. V lost 7 bases and J lost 5; bases outside the gene matches: 14. DNA for the CDR3: TGTGCCAGCAAGAGATCCGGGACAGAAGCAAACAATGAGCAGTTCTTC. This gives the protein CASKRSGTEANNEQFF.

The V gene is TRBV7-8, the J gene TRBJ2-2, with TRBD1 identical over 7 bases. This CDR3 comprises 16 residues. Per germline, CDR1 SGHVS and CDR2 FQNEAQ. Germline trimming cut 5 bases from V and 0 bases from J; bases unmatched to any gene: 6. The CDR3 spells CASSPRQGANTGELFF. The CDR3 region has the DNA TGTGCCAGCAGCCCTAGACAGGGAGCGAACACCGGGGAGCTGTTTTTT.

V usage is TRBV7-2 and J usage is TRBJ2-7; 12 nucleotides match TRBD2. The V gene end was trimmed by 5 bases and the J gene end by 4 bases; junction bases not matched to a gene: 12. Germline lookup yields CDR1 SGHTA and CDR2 FQGNSA. This CDR3 is built from 17 residues. CDR3: CASSRRASGGAGYEQYF. The DNA of the CDR3 is TGTGCCAGCAGCCGACGGGCTAGCGGGGGGGCCGGGTACGAGCAGTACTTC.

The chain combines TRBV2 with TRBJ1-5; D may be TRBD1 (5 bases). The CDR3 spans 14 residues. Germline values: CDR1 SNHLY, CDR2 FYNNEI. Trimming cost V 7 bases and J 6 bases, with 16 bases left between them. The CDR3 DNA sequence: TGTGCCAGCAACGAGGGACTTTCAACTCAGCCCCAGCATTTT. Its translation: CASNEGLSTQPQHF. The full variable domain, rest sourced from reference TRBV2 and TRBJ1-5, is EPEVTQTPSHQVTQMGQEVILRCVPISNHLYFYWYRQILGQKVEFLVSFYNNEISEKSEIFDDQFSVERPDGSNFTLKIRSTKLEDSAMYFCASNEGLSTQPQHFGDGTRLSIL.

The chain is built from TRBV7-2 and TRBJ1-2, with D possibly matching TRBD1 (5 bases). From germline, CDR1 is SGHTA and CDR2 FQGNSA. Trimming shortened V by 3 bases and J by 4 bases, and 15 bases separated the two germline ends. CDR3 length: 15 amino acids. CDR3 coding DNA: TGTGCCAGCAGCTTGGGGGGGACTACGACCTATGGCTACACCTTC. Encoded protein: CASSLGGTTTYGYTF.

The chain uses TRBV19 and TRBJ2-7; a weak D match, TRBD2 (6 bases). The germline gives CDR1 LNHDA, CDR2 SQIVND (reference sequence). V shed 5 bases and J shed 6 bases, with 11 bases lying between them. The CDR3 has 12 amino acids. CDR3 coding DNA: TGTGCCAGTAGTCCCCGGGGGTCCGAGCAGTACTTC. This sequence encodes CASSPRGSEQYF.

The chain is built from TRBV5-1 and TRBJ2-5; 7 positions agree with TRBD1. With 4 bases clipped from V and 2 bases from J, the junction kept 8 bases outside the gene matches. Germline V CDR1 and CDR2: SGHRS, YFSETQ. The CDR3 has 15 amino acids. The DNA for the CDR3 is TGCGCCAGCAGCCCCTTAGGGACAGCACAAGAGACCCAGTACTTC. Its translation: CASSPLGTAQETQYF. The entire variable domain, with the rest obtained from reference TRBV5-1 and TRBJ2-5, is as follows: KAGVTQTPRYLIKTRGQQVTLSCSPISGHRSVSWYQQTPGQGLQFLFEYFSETQRNKGNFPGRFSGRQFSNSRSEMNVSTLELGDSALYLCASSPLGTAQETQYFGPGTRLLVL.

J is TRBJ2-5 and V is TRBV10-1; D call uncertain. Trimming took off 0 bases at V and 3 bases at J, with 5 bases between the two ends. Germline V gives CDR1 WNHNN, CDR2 SYGVQD (reference sequence). The length of the CDR3 is 13 residues. CDR3 DNA: TGCGCCAGCAGTGAGTCCACAGAAGAGACCCAGTACTTC. Translation gives CASSESTEETQYF.

This rearrangement joins TRBV6-1 to TRBJ2-7; perhaps TRBD1 as D (6 bases). Germline CDR1 MNHNS, CDR2 SASEGT. V dropped 5 bases and J dropped 0 bases, with 11 bases sitting between them. This CDR3 has 14 amino acids. DNA of the CDR3: TGTGCCAGCAGTCCAGGGGTGGTCTCCTACGAGCAGTACTTC. Protein: CASSPGVVSYEQYF.

The rearrangement uses TRBV5-8 and TRBJ1-5; 7 bases are shared with TRBD1. This CDR3 has 15 amino acids. Germline V lookup: CDR1 SGHTS, CDR2 YDEGEE. Trimming at V came to 4 bases and at J to 0 bases, leaving 4 bases not matched to a gene. The chain's CDR3 is CASSTGTVSNQPQHF. The DNA for the CDR3 is TGTGCCAGCAGCACTGGGACAGTTAGCAATCAGCCCCAGCATTTT.

The V and J genes are TRBV28 and TRBJ2-1; the D is unclear. With 4 bases removed from V and 6 bases from J, the gap between germline ends came to 4 bases. This CDR3 has 11 residues. Germline CDR1 MDHEN, CDR2 SYDVKM. CDR3: CASSYTNEQFF. In DNA, the CDR3 is TGTGCCAGCAGTTACACCAATGAGCAGTTCTTC.

V is TRBV4-2 and J is TRBJ2-5; D is perhaps TRBD1 (6 bases). This CDR3 has 16 residues. V was clipped by 2 bases and J by 5 bases, with 18 bases between them. In germline, CDR1 is LGHNA, CDR2 YNFKEQ. As DNA, the CDR3 is TGTGCCAGCAGCCAAACTCCCGGGACAAGAAGGGAGACCCAGTACTTC. It specifies CASSQTPGTRRETQYF.

The chain is built from TRBV10-2 and TRBJ2-7; D perhaps matches TRBD2 (6 bases). Trimming shortened V by 3 bases and J by 0 bases, and 15 bases separated the two germline ends. Germline CDR1 is WSHSY and CDR2 is SAAADI. This CDR3 is built from 16 residues. The CDR3 sequence is CASSESAERASYEQYF. The CDR3 DNA sequence: TGCGCCAGCAGTGAATCGGCGGAGCGGGCCTCCTACGAGCAGTACTTC.

The DNA for the CDR3 is TGTGCCAGCTCACCGAGAGGGACTAGCGGCGCCTACGAGCAGTACTTC. Protein: CASSPRGTSGAYEQYF. This chain links TRBV18 with TRBJ2-7, with 11 nucleotides matching TRBD2. V shed 3 bases, J shed 2 bases, and the junction held 6 bases outside the gene matches. Germline assignment: CDR1 KGHSH and CDR2 LQKENI. This CDR3 has 16 residues. The entire variable domain, with the rest obtained from reference TRBV18 and TRBJ2-7, is as follows: NAGVMQNPRHLVRRRGQEARLRCSPMKGHSHVYWYRQLPEEGLKFMVYLQKENIIDESGMPKERFSAEFPKEGPSILRIQQVVRGDSAAYFCASSPRGTSGAYEQYFGPGTRLTVT.